The 3 T cell receptor beta chains below were found in one sample sequenced in a study of tumor-infiltrating lymphocytes in primary liver carcinoma. For each extraction, RNA and DNA were obtained together from roughly 20-30 mg of unsorted bulk tissue. The authors made TCR beta cDNA from 500 to 600 ng total RNA with a constant-region primer. TCR beta libraries came from three nested multiplex PCR rounds using slightly modified ARM-PCR. Each of the first two PCR rounds ran roughly 9 cycles with TRBV1-TRBV30 forward and C-beta reverse primers. Each CDR3 protein is one row after TCRdb ran MiXCR on the multiplex PCR reads. This table has roughly 80,000 distinct CDR3 sequences, over 70% appearing once. The sample taken for sequencing was liver tumor tissue from sampling region 4. Subset of the sample: tumor region T4, right-lateral pole. These receptors came from an older woman with primary liver carcinoma and hepatitis B virus infection.

Concerning this clonotype: Sequence at one end of the junction differs from germline and may be a read error. V gene TRBV10-3 combines with J gene TRBJ1-1, with 8 bases fitting TRBD1. The CDR3 extends over 14 amino acids. Germline CDR1 reads ENHRY; CDR2 reads SYGVKD. Here the CDR3 DNA reads TGTGTCATCAGTGGACGACAGGGGACCACTGAAGCTTCCTTT. Protein product: CVISGRQGTTEASF.

The chain couples TRBV6-5 to TRBJ2-7; D tentatively reads TRBD1 or TRBD2 (5 bases each). Germline loops: CDR1 MNHEY, CDR2 SVGAGI. The CDR3 consists of 15 residues. CDR3 nucleotide sequence: TGTGTCAGGAGTTACTCCTCCGGGGCCCCCTACGAGCAGTACTTC. Protein product: CVRSYSSGAPYEQYF.

The chain joins TRBV11-2 to TRBJ1-3; TRBD1 aligns across 9 bases. Germline-derived CDR1 and CDR2 are SGHAT and FQNNGV. This CDR3 has 19 amino acids. The V gene end was trimmed by 6 bases and the J gene end by 0 bases; junction bases not matched to a gene: 15. DNA for the CDR3: TGTGCCAGCAGTCCGCGCCCGGACAGGGGAGCGTACTCTGGAAACACCATATATTTT. Its protein product is CASSPRPDRGAYSGNTIYF.